This T cell receptor beta chain emerged from a study of regulatory T cells in long-lasting Graves disease (dated by TCRdb to the early 2020s). Study-wide context: In the newly diagnosed Graves' disease group, patients had been taking antithyroid drugs for less than 3 months. Peripheral blood TCR sequencing and RNA sequencing compared persistent Graves' disease patients with newly diagnosed Graves' disease patients. The study took place in China and was registered as a clinical trial. A total of 35 or so samples were covered by TCR sequencing, comprising roughly 13 persistent and 20 or so newly diagnosed Graves' disease patients. On the study overall, not on this receptor specifically: The authors acknowledged the small sample size as a limitation that may reduce accuracy. Sequencing and analysis were restricted to the TCR beta chain. Only peripheral blood was studied, because thyroid tissue, the primary lesion, was inaccessible. Persistent disease showed preferential use of TRBV28, TRBJ1-2 and TRBJ2-5, whereas newly diagnosed disease favored TRBV20-1 and TRBJ2-1. Patients with persistent disease shared more public clonotypes (around 2,700) than newly diagnosed patients did (more than 900). Lower TCR Shannon entropy and fewer highly expanded clones were observed in persistent Graves' disease patients than in newly diagnosed patients, which suggested clonal expansion.

For this clonotype: Its antigen is not yet known. No qualities accompany the bases; no much larger clone lies one base away.

Trimming takes 6 bases off V and 0 bases off J; junction bases not matched to a gene: 9. From a lookup of the germline V gene, CDR1 and CDR2 are SGHTA and FQGNSA. The cysteine opens and the phenylalanine closes a CDR3 of 16 amino acids. This entry keeps only the CDR3 DNA: 48 bases, framed from base 1. Reading the label with the study, this specimen's time point is: newly diagnosed GD, antithyroid drugs for less than 3 months. For both TCR sequencing and RNA sequencing, RNA was extracted from PBMCs using TRIzol. Graves' disease was diagnosed according to American Thyroid Association guidelines. Patients were recruited from an endocrinology department in Xi'an, China. From each patient, approximately 10 milliliters of peripheral blood was collected into an EDTA anticoagulant tube. PBMCs were isolated by Ficoll Paque Plus density gradient separation without further T cell sorting. An Agilent 2100 Bioanalyzer and agarose gel were used to check RNA quality, while a NanoDrop 2000 measured RNA concentration.

Library preparation was by multiplex PCR. The run used an Illumina HiSeq 4000. iRepertoire HTBI primers and Arm-PCR amplification of CDR3 regions were used to construct TCR beta libraries. Before sequencing, the PCR products went through gel purification. The authors processed their data as follows. Gene usage analysis of CDR3 amino acid clonotypes used the roughly 60 TRBV and more than 13 TRBJ segments found across samples. COPE and FqMerger were used to merge the filtered high-quality paired reads into contigs. Contigs were aligned with BLAST to IMGT TRBV, TRBD and TRBJ reference genes, and CDR3 was defined per IMGT. Any clonotype with a frequency above 0.1% was counted as a highly expanded clone. Repertoire diversity was measured by Shannon entropy, and V-J evenness by the Gini coefficient. A clonotype was considered public if more than one individual shared it. TCRdb passed the public sequencing reads through fastp at Q25 and MiXCR, retaining productive beta sequences. Each record represents a unique CDR3 protein, reported with the most common genes and DNA among its rows. Clone size and V and J calls follow TCRdb, not the original study. This sample comprises 420,000 or so distinct CDR3 sequences, 16% of them detected only once. The ten largest clonotypes hold around 23% of the sample.

These data are also associated with another study on T cells in Graves' hyperthyroidism and ophthalmopathy. As the second paper documents: Stable Graves' hyperthyroidism was defined as no progression to ophthalmopathy during 18 months of follow-up. Hyperthyroidism patients were newly diagnosed, had a disease duration of under 2 months, and were aged 18 to 65 years. The study excluded patients with uncontrolled infections, other autoimmune diseases, pregnancy or lactation. Clinical symptoms, serum thyroxine and TRAb, thyroid ultrasound, and orbital computed tomography formed the basis for the diagnoses. The first round of RT-PCR for the TCR CDR3 was performed with the HTBI primer set and the Qiagen OneStep RT-PCR kit. Most expanded thyroid clonotypes (frequency above 0.001) were also found in blood, which suggests that blood repertoires may mirror thyroid immune responses. A 13 V-J signature model separated ophthalmopathy from stable hyperthyroidism, with approximately 87% sensitivity and about 81% specificity in cross-validation and 80%/75% in testing. During validation, the model predicted progression to ophthalmopathy a median of roughly six months ahead of onset, with just under 71% sensitivity and roughly 75% specificity. TCR V-J signatures able to tell the groups apart were searched for in a discovery cohort of around 95 patients, of whom 43 had Graves' ophthalmopathy and about 60 had stable Graves' hyperthyroidism. An independent validation cohort of under 20 hyperthyroidism patients and approximately 16 patients who later progressed to ophthalmopathy tested prospective prediction of ophthalmopathy. The 100 or so discovery patients were divided at random into training and test sets in a 7:3 ratio. In several Graves' hyperthyroidism patients, the study also compared T-cell repertoires from thyroid tissue with T-cell repertoires from blood. After sampling, hyperthyroidism patients received methimazole starting at 30 mg daily, and ophthalmopathy patients received high-dose intravenous methylprednisolone. Libraries were constructed in a second round of multiplex PCR, after which size selection and purification were carried out. Libraries were sequenced paired-end with 100 bp reads on an Illumina HiSeq2000. SOAPnuke was used to process the raw data, throwing out any read that contained adapters or uncalled bases, had a mean Phred below 15, or lacked an exact constant-primer or identifier match. High-quality paired reads were merged with COPE v1.2.5, and unique nucleotide sequences were defined as clonotypes. Clonotypes were aligned to IMGT TRBV, TRBD and TRBJ reference segments using MiTCR v1.1. The analysis was restricted to V-J combinations with a frequency above 0.0001, which together covered just over 99% of the repertoires. The TCS score was defined as the ratio of F50 (clonal expansion) to E x V (chaos), calculated using BLOSUM62-based TCRdist between CDR3 peptides within each V-J. Welch's t-statistics and random forest reduced around 550 V-J features to fewer than 15, which were used in a naive Bayes classifier (R e1071). Sample size was not statistically predetermined, and blinding of investigators to group allocation was not performed. The paper describes TCR Vbeta CDR3 sequencing of some 130 peripheral blood samples, made up of under 50 ophthalmopathy patients, over 70 hyperthyroidism patients and around 17 progressor patients.

The receptor comes from a woman in her late teens or twenties with Graves disease. Donor details come from another sample of the same person, matched by shared clones. The chain uses TRBV7-2 and TRBJ2-5, with 8 bases aligning to TRBD2. The sample was peripheral blood mononuclear cells (PBMCs), taken at new diagnosis, from a patient treated with antithyroid drugs. The CDR3 protein: CASSSTSGANQETQYF. The nucleotide sequence is given as TGTGCCAGCAGTTCTACTAGCGGAGCTAACCAAGAGACCCAGTACTTC.